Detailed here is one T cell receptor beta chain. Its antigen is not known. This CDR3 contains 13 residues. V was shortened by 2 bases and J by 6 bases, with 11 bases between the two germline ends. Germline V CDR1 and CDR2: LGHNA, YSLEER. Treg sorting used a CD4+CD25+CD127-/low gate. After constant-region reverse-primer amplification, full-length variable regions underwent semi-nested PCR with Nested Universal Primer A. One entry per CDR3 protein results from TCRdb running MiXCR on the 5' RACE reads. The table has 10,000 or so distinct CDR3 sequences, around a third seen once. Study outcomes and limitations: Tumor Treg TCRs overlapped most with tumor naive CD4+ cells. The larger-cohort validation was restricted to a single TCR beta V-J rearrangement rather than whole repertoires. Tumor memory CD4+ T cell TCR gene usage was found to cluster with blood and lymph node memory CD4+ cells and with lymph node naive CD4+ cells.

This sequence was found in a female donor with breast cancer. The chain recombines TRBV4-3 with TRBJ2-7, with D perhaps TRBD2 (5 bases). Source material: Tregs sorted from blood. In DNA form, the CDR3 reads TGCGCCAGCAGCCAAAAAACCGGACTCGAGCAGTACTTC. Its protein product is CASSQKTGLEQYF.